Shown below are 9 T cell receptor beta chains from a single sample sequenced in a study of cytomegalovirus exposure and HLA in healthy donors. PCR primers comprised 60 Vbeta and 13 Jbeta primers. Libraries were prepared by immunoSEQ multiplex PCR; TCRdb keeps only in-frame clonotypes and omits some of them. The table includes 200,000 or so clones, approximately 88% detected once. The sequenced sample was PBMCs. These receptors were obtained from a boy younger than 18 in good health and CMV-seronegative.

With respect to this clone: The germline gene is not matched at one end of the junction; a read error may be the cause. This chain connects TRBV7-9 to TRBJ2-4; tentative D call: TRBD2 (6 bases). The CDR3 spans 12 residues. The V gene's germline CDR1 is SEHNR and CDR2 FQNEAQ (reference sequence). CDR3 DNA sequence: TGTTCCAGCAGCTTAGCGGCGGACATTCAGTACTTC. Amino acids: CSSSLAADIQYF. Filled out from reference TRBV7-9 and TRBJ2-4, the complete variable domain reads DTGVSQNPRHKITKRGQNVTFRCDPISEHNRLYWYRQTLGQGPEFLTYFQNEAQLEKSRLLSDRFSAERPKGSFSTLEIQRTEQGDSAMYLCSSSLAADIQYFGAGTRLSVL.

This clone showed up just once. This rearrangement joins TRBV6-6 to TRBJ1-2, with 8 bases lining up with TRBD1. The CDR3 runs 15 residues. Germline assignment: CDR1 MNHNY and CDR2 SVGAGI (reference sequence). V lost 6 bases to trimming and J lost 5 bases; unmatched junction nucleotides: 11. This chain's CDR3 is CASSDGQGRRYGYTF. CDR3 in DNA: TGTGCCAGCAGCGATGGACAGGGACGACGATATGGCTACACCTTC.

This clone is a singleton in its sample. This rearrangement joins TRBV29-1 to TRBJ1-2; D is perhaps TRBD1 (6 bases). Germline V lookup: CDR1 SQVTM, CDR2 ANQGSEA. V lost 7 bases and J lost 4, with 22 bases in between. CDR3 length: 15 amino acids. Here the CDR3 DNA reads TGCAGCGCCCGATTAGGATCGACAGGCTCCTATGGCTACACCTTC. Translating it yields CSARLGSTGSYGYTF.

The V gene is TRBV10-2, the J gene TRBJ1-5; TRBD1 matches 7 bases. Germline V CDR1 and CDR2: WSHSY, SAAADI. This CDR3 contains 15 residues. The V and J ends lost 2 bases and 2 bases, in that order; junction bases with no gene match: 3. The CDR3 sequence is CASSEEGAGNQPQHF. In DNA, the CDR3 is TGCGCCAGCAGTGAGGAGGGGGCTGGCAATCAGCCCCAGCATTTT.

CDR3 DNA: TGTGCCAGCAGTACAAGAAGCGGGACCTACGAGCAGTACTTC. It codes for CASSTRSGTYEQYF. This chain links TRBV25-1 with TRBJ2-7; 7 bases agree with TRBD2. Germline assignment: CDR1 MGHDK and CDR2 SYGVNS. CDR3 length: 14 residues. The J segment lost 2 bases and the V segment lost 5 bases, leaving 6 bases of the junction unmatched.

This clone has just one count. The V and J genes are TRBV9 and TRBJ2-2, with 8 bases fitting TRBD2. The CDR3 covers 17 residues. CDR1 SGDLS and CDR2 YYNGEE come from the germline V gene. After removal of 3 bases from V and 7 bases from J, the junction contained 14 bases not matched to a gene. DNA of the CDR3: TGTGCCAGCAGCGGCGGGGGGTCGGGGGCGATACACGGGGAGCTGTTTTTT. Translating it yields CASSGGGSGAIHGELFF.

The table lists this clone with a count of one. V and J are TRBV4-1 and TRBJ1-4, with TRBD1 matching 9 bases. The V gene end was trimmed by 0 bases and the J gene end by 9 bases; junction bases not matched to a gene: 17. Germline assignment: CDR1 MGHRA and CDR2 YSYEKL. This CDR3 is 19 amino acids long. In DNA, the CDR3 is TGCGCCAGCAGCCAAGACCGGGCGGGAGGAGTGGGACAGGGCCAAAAACTGTTTTTT. Translation: CASSQDRAGGVGQGQKLFF.

The chain combines TRBV7-2 with TRBJ2-7, with 10 bases that match TRBD1. There are 15 residues in the CDR3. With V trimmed by 1 base and J by 3 bases, 3 bases remained unmatched. The germline V gene encodes CDR1 SGHTA and CDR2 FQGNSA. CDR3 DNA sequence: TGTGCCAGCAGCTTAGTCGGGACAGGGGTCTACGAGCAGTACTTC. Translating it yields CASSLVGTGVYEQYF.

The rearrangement links TRBV5-6 to TRBJ2-5; D is unresolved. The DNA end is a closer match to TRBJ2-7, so the J assignment may be wrong. The V gene's germline CDR1 is SGHDT and CDR2 YYEEEE. The CDR3 has 13 residues. The CDR3 loop reads CASSPVSNHEQYF. The DNA for the CDR3 is TGTGCCAGCAGCCCCGTGTCTAATCACGAGCAGTACTTC.